A single sample is the source of the 6 T cell receptor beta chains below, sequenced in a study of cytomegalovirus exposure and HLA in healthy donors. Using immunoSEQ multiplex PCR, the repertoire was profiled, and TCRdb retains in-frame clones only, with some absent. Here the sample spans around 49,000 clones, 94% being singletons. The specimen was PBMCs. These receptors originate from a woman aged 18-35 years in good health and CMV-seropositive.

The chain links TRBV30 to TRBJ2-7, with 7 bases identical to TRBD1. The CDR3 totals 15 residues. The junction had 7 bases not matched to a gene; V was cut back by 1 base and J by 1 base. Germline CDR1 and CDR2: GTSNPN and SVGIG (reference sequence). The CDR3 loop reads CAWSGTRDSSYEQYF. For the CDR3, the DNA is TGTGCCTGGAGTGGGACCCGGGACAGTTCCTACGAGCAGTACTTC.

V and J are TRBV6-6 and TRBJ2-7; D unresolved. From germline, CDR1 is MNHNY and CDR2 SVGAGI (reference sequence). The CDR3 is made up of 14 amino acids. The V and J ends lost 2 bases and 3 bases respectively, with 11 bases between them. CDR3 in amino acids: CASSYLSLDYEQYF. The DNA for the CDR3 is TGTGCCAGCAGTTACCTGAGTTTAGACTACGAGCAGTACTTC.

This rearrangement joins TRBV29-1 to TRBJ2-7; TRBD1 matches at 8 bases. There are 14 residues in the CDR3. Germline V gene sequence: CDR1 SQVTM, CDR2 ANQGSEA. V was clipped by 4 bases and J by 0 bases; unmatched bases: 5. CDR3: CSVGTGLSSYEQYF. In nucleotides, the CDR3 is TGCAGCGTTGGGACAGGGCTGAGCTCCTACGAGCAGTACTTC.

The CDR3 DNA follows: TGTGCCAGCAGCTCCACAGGGGGGTCGAACACTGAAGCTTTCTTT. As protein: CASSSTGGSNTEAFF. The chain carries TRBV7-9 and TRBJ1-1; 8 bases align to TRBD1. V was clipped by 4 bases and J by 1 base; unmatched bases: 5. CDR3 length: 15 amino acids. Per germline, CDR1 SEHNR and CDR2 FQNEAQ (reference sequence).

The chain recombines TRBV19 with TRBJ2-1; 13 nucleotides match TRBD2. There are 15 residues in the CDR3. Germline CDR1 reads LNHDA; CDR2 reads SQIVND (reference sequence). After removal of 7 bases from V and 3 bases from J, the junction contained 3 bases not matched to a gene. This chain's CDR3 is CASTGLAGVYNEQFF. CDR3 nucleotides: TGTGCCAGTACCGGACTAGCGGGAGTCTACAATGAGCAGTTCTTC.

The rearrangement joins TRBV27 to TRBJ2-5, with TRBD2 matching 10 bases. The CDR3 covers 16 residues. From germline, CDR1 is MNHEY and CDR2 SMNVEV (reference sequence). The junction had 7 bases not matched to a gene; V was cut back by 4 bases and J by 2 bases. As DNA, the CDR3 is TGTGCCAGCAGTTCCGCCAGTAGCGGGAGGCAAGAGACCCAGTACTTC. Translated: CASSSASSGRQETQYF.